Following are 30 T cell receptor beta chains from one sample sequenced in a study of T cells after yellow fever vaccination. A single record per CDR3 protein comes from TCRdb applying MiXCR to the 5' RACE reads. The sample lists about 360,000 distinct CDR3 sequences, under 7.5% seen once, with about 15% in the top ten. Sequenced material: PBMCs, taken 5 days after the yellow fever booster vaccination. These receptors were collected from a man aged 25 to 40 who received the YFV17D yellow fever vaccine.

This clonotype was picked up a small number of times. The chain joins TRBV7-9 to TRBJ2-5; D may correspond to TRBD1 or TRBD2 (6 bases each). CDR1 and CDR2 from the germline V gene are SEHNR and FQNEAQ (reference sequence). There are 15 residues in the CDR3. The V end was cut by 0 bases, the J end by 4 bases, with 12 bases between. As DNA, the CDR3 is TGTGCCAGCAGCTTAGCGGGGGGCGCAGGAGAGACCCAGTACTTC. It is translated as CASSLAGGAGETQYF. The full variable domain, rest sourced from reference TRBV7-9 and TRBJ2-5, is DTGVSQNPRHKITKRGQNVTFRCDPISEHNRLYWYRQTLGQGPEFLTYFQNEAQLEKSRLLSDRFSAERPKGSFSTLEIQRTEQGDSAMYLCASSLAGGAGETQYFGPGTRLLVL.

The rearrangement joins TRBV6-2 or TRBV6-3 to TRBJ1-6; 10 bases map to TRBD1. The junction had 11 bases not matched to a gene; V was cut back by 0 bases and J by 0 bases. In germline, CDR1 is MNHEY, CDR2 SVGEGT. The CDR3 spans 21 residues. The CDR3 DNA reads as TGTGCCAGCAGTTACTCGATAGGGGTGGGACAGGGGAGCTCCTATAATTCACCCCTCCACTTT. Protein product: CASSYSIGVGQGSSYNSPLHF.

Regarding this clonotype: A read error is possible here, since a much larger clone lies one base away. The rearrangement uses TRBV5-1 and TRBJ2-7; tentative D call: TRBD1 (6 bases). The ends were cut back, 4 bases at V and 1 base at J, with 12 bases in the middle. This CDR3 contains 14 residues. Germline CDR1 SGHRS, CDR2 YFSETQ. The CDR3 coding sequence is TGCGCCAGCAGCGTACAGGGTAAATCCTACGAGCAGTACTTC. Amino acids: CASSVQGKSYEQYF.

The rearrangement joins TRBV4-3 to TRBJ1-5; D uncertain. This CDR3 comprises 16 residues. V dropped 0 bases and J dropped 0 bases, with 9 bases sitting between them. CDR1 is LGHNA and CDR2 is YSLEER in the germline V gene. The CDR3, as DNA: TGCGCCAGCAGCCAAGAATGGGGATTTAGCAATCAGCCCCAGCATTTT. It encodes CASSQEWGFSNQPQHF.

This clonotype has only a few counts. The gene calls are TRBV5-1 and TRBJ2-5, with D perhaps TRBD2 (7 bases). The CDR3 covers 14 residues. Deletions cut 4 bases from V and 1 base from J, with 11 bases between. Germline-derived CDR1 and CDR2 are SGHRS and YFSETQ. CDR3 amino acids: CASSAGAPQETQYF. The CDR3 DNA is TGCGCCAGCAGCGCGGGGGCACCCCAAGAGACCCAGTACTTC.

The chain employs TRBV11-2 and TRBJ2-3; D call uncertain. CDR3 length: 14 residues. Germline V CDR1 and CDR2: SGHAT, FQNNGV. CDR3 sequence reads: CAIQSAPSTDTQYF. Written as DNA, the CDR3 is TGTGCTATACAGTCAGCCCCTAGCACAGATACGCAGTATTTT.

The CDR3 here is CASSPLGFLMNTEAFF. The CDR3 region has the DNA TGTGCCAGCAGCCCACTGGGGTTCCTCATGAACACTGAAGCTTTCTTT. The V and J genes are TRBV7-8 and TRBJ1-1; D remains unclear. Germline-derived CDR1 and CDR2 are SGHVS and FQNEAQ. The CDR3 spans 16 residues. Deletions cut 5 bases from V and 0 bases from J, with 16 bases between.

This clonotype has at least ten counts. The chain uses TRBV20-1 and TRBJ2-3; D not resolved. This CDR3 region has 11 residues. Germline CDR1 and CDR2: DFQATT and SNEGSKA (reference sequence). V lost 0 bases to trimming and J lost 8 bases, with 6 bases between them. CDR3 sequence (DNA): TGCAGTGCTAGAGATCCCCCTACGCAGTATTTT. Amino acids: CSARDPPTQYF.

This clonotype was seen repeatedly, ten times or more. V usage is TRBV4-3 and J usage is TRBJ2-4; weak D call: TRBD1 (5 bases). The germline V gene encodes CDR1 LGHNA and CDR2 YSLEER. This CDR3 spans 14 amino acids. Trimming left V 0 bases short and J 7 bases short, with 10 bases between. CDR3 coding DNA: TGCGCCAGCAGCCAAGATGGGGCCAGCAACATTCAGTACTTC. As protein: CASSQDGASNIQYF.

This clonotype was seen repeatedly, ten times or more. The chain employs TRBV7-2 and TRBJ2-7; 7 nucleotides line up with TRBD2. Looked up from germline, CDR1 is SGHTA and CDR2 is FQGNSA. This CDR3 region has 12 residues. The ends lost 2 bases at V and 7 bases at J; junction bases unmatched: 2. CDR3: CASSLFGGEQYF. CDR3 DNA sequence: TGTGCCAGCAGCTTATTCGGGGGGGAGCAGTACTTC.

The chain joins TRBV29-1 to TRBJ2-5; no reliable D call. The CDR3 runs to 13 residues. The V gene lost 2 bases and the J gene lost 0 bases, with 7 bases spanning the gap. Per germline, CDR1 SQVTM and CDR2 ANQGSEA. CDR3 sequence (DNA): TGCAGCGTTGAAATCCGGGACCAAGAGACCCAGTACTTC. It codes for CSVEIRDQETQYF.

This clonotype was found many times. This chain joins TRBV10-2 and TRBJ2-5; TRBD2 aligns across 7 bases. The germline gives CDR1 WSHSY, CDR2 SAAADI. Germline trimming cut 6 bases from V and 3 bases from J; bases unmatched to any gene: 4. CDR3 length equals 13 residues. CDR3 in amino acids: CASRGTNEETQYF. The CDR3 nucleotides read TGCGCCAGCAGGGGGACTAATGAAGAGACCCAGTACTTC.

This clonotype was detected only a few times. The gene calls are TRBV7-2 and TRBJ2-3; 8 bases fit TRBD2. Trimming removed 6 bases from V and 1 base from J; junction bases left unmatched: 12. The CDR3 spans 17 residues. Germline CDR1 and CDR2: SGHTA and FQGNSA. This CDR3 is CASSPGPGGPRTDTQYF. The DNA for the CDR3 is TGTGCCAGCAGTCCGGGGCCGGGAGGGCCCCGCACAGATACGCAGTATTTT.

This clonotype has only a few counts. The rearrangement joins TRBV10-3 to TRBJ2-3, with D tentatively TRBD1 (6 bases). The CDR3 sequence is 16 residues long. CDR1 is ENHRY, CDR2 SYGVKD, per germline. The germline V and J ends were trimmed by 7 bases and 5 bases, with 22 bases remaining between them. The CDR3 coding sequence is TGTGCCATCAAAGGGGGTACCGGGACAATTGAAGATACGCAGTATTTT. This translates into CAIKGGTGTIEDTQYF.

This clonotype was observed many times. The chain recombines TRBV5-1 with TRBJ2-5; D is possibly TRBD1 or TRBD2 (5 bases each). The CDR3 is 14 residues long. Germline-derived CDR1 and CDR2 are SGHRS and YFSETQ. V dropped 2 bases and J dropped 0 bases, with 8 bases sitting between them. CDR3 nucleotide sequence: TGCGCCAGCAGCTTCGAGGGGAACCAAGAGACCCAGTACTTC. This encodes CASSFEGNQETQYF.

In its sample, this clonotype was seen a few times. The V call is TRBV7-8, the J call TRBJ2-6; tentatively, D is TRBD1 (5 bases). The V and J ends lost 7 bases and 1 base respectively, with 11 bases between them. Per germline, CDR1 SGHVS and CDR2 FQNEAQ. The CDR3 runs to 15 residues. Written as DNA, the CDR3 is TGTGCCAGCACTTCCCAGGGATCTGGGGCCAACGTCCTGACTTTC. Protein: CASTSQGSGANVLTF.

This clonotype was detected only a few times. The chain employs TRBV15 and TRBJ1-2; possibly TRBD1 for D (6 bases). The CDR3 consists of 12 residues. V lost 0 bases, J lost 8 bases, and 7 bases lay in between. Germline CDR1 reads LNHNV; CDR2 reads YYDKDF (reference sequence). Written as DNA, the CDR3 is TGTGCCACCAGCAGAGACGGGGGCGGCTACACCTTC. It specifies CATSRDGGGYTF. The full variable domain, its missing parts supplied by reference TRBV15 and TRBJ1-2, is DAMVIQNPRYQVTQFGKPVTLSCSQTLNHNVMYWYQQKSSQAPKLLFHYYDKDFNNEADTPDNFQSRRPNTSFCFLDIRSPGLGDTAMYLCATSRDGGGYTFGSGTRLTVV.

This clonotype was recorded at least ten times. The rearrangement uses TRBV29-1 and TRBJ2-7; either TRBD1 or TRBD2 may fit D (5 bases each). The CDR3 extends over 11 amino acids. CDR1 SQVTM and CDR2 ANQGSEA come from the germline V gene. Trimming cost V 6 bases and J 3 bases, with 9 bases left between them. CDR3 sequence: CSVGDLYEQYF. The CDR3 DNA reads as TGCAGCGTGGGGGACCTCTACGAGCAGTACTTC.

This clonotype was seen more than once but under ten times. This chain uses TRBV14 with TRBJ2-7; D assignment may be TRBD1 or TRBD2 (5 bases each). Germline V gives CDR1 SGHDN, CDR2 FVKESK. The CDR3 is made up of 13 amino acids. V was trimmed by 1 base and J by 9 bases, leaving 13 bases between them. The CDR3 DNA reads as TGTGCCAGCAGCCAAGGGGGGTCCCTCCGGCAGTACTTC. Amino acid sequence: CASSQGGSLRQYF. Full variable domain (rest looked up from reference TRBV14 and TRBJ2-7): EAGVTQFPSHSVIEKGQTVTLRCDPISGHDNLYWYRRVMGKEIKFLLHFVKESKQDESGMPNNRFLAERTGGTYSTLKVQPAELEDSGVYFCASSQGGSLRQYFGPGTRLTVT.

In this sample, this clonotype turned up a few times. The chain joins TRBV7-2 to TRBJ2-7; D unresolved. In germline, CDR1 is SGHTA, CDR2 FQGNSA. The CDR3 runs 16 residues. V was cut by 0 bases and J by 3 bases, with 15 bases left in between. CDR3 sequence reads: CASSLAQGPRGYEQYF. CDR3 nucleotide sequence: TGTGCCAGCAGCTTAGCTCAAGGGCCAAGAGGCTACGAGCAGTACTTC.

The gene calls are TRBV6-2 or TRBV6-3 and TRBJ1-1; maybe TRBD1 (6 bases). This CDR3 has 14 residues. The V end was cut by 2 bases, the J end by 4 bases, with 11 bases between. The germline V gene has CDR1 MNHEY and CDR2 SVGEGT. CDR3 in amino acids: CASSYPGAGTEAFF. The CDR3 nucleotides are TGTGCCAGCAGTTACCCAGGGGCGGGCACTGAAGCTTTCTTT.

This clonotype was observed at least ten times. The chain carries TRBV6-2 or TRBV6-3 and TRBJ2-7; possible D gene TRBD2, 5 bases. Germline V gene data show CDR1 as MNHEY and CDR2 as SVGEGT. V lost 0 bases to trimming and J lost 0 bases, with 6 bases between them. The CDR3 runs to 14 residues. This chain's CDR3 is CASSYSTNSYEQYF. CDR3 coding DNA: TGTGCCAGCAGTTACTCGACTAACTCCTACGAGCAGTACTTC.

At least ten counts were recorded for this clonotype. The chain links TRBV6-5 to TRBJ2-2, with TRBD2 matching over 7 bases. Trimming cost V 2 bases and J 5 bases; bases outside gene matches: 17. The CDR3 spans 19 residues. CDR1 is MNHEY and CDR2 is SVGAGI in the germline V gene. The CDR3 here is CASSYLSSGGPLETGELFF. DNA for the CDR3: TGTGCCAGCAGTTACCTCTCTAGCGGCGGCCCTCTAGAAACCGGGGAGCTGTTTTTT.

This clonotype was observed many times. The chain recombines TRBV6-5 with TRBJ2-1; 8 bases are a match to TRBD2. CDR3 length: 18 amino acids. The trim removed 2 bases at V and 3 bases at J, leaving 12 bases unmatched. Germline V lookup: CDR1 MNHEY, CDR2 SVGAGI. The CDR3 nucleotides read TGTGCCAGCAGTTACCCGCGGGGTAGCGGGACCGACTACAATGAGCAGTTCTTC. Protein sequence: CASSYPRGSGTDYNEQFF.

This clonotype was observed at least ten times. This chain uses TRBV7-2 with TRBJ2-3; D might be TRBD1 or TRBD2, each matching 6 bases. The CDR3 totals 13 residues. Trimming removed 3 bases at V and 6 bases at J, with 10 bases between. Germline V gives CDR1 SGHTA, CDR2 FQGNSA. In DNA, the CDR3 is TGTGCCAGCAGCTTGACTAGGGGGGATACGCAGTATTTT. Translation gives CASSLTRGDTQYF.

The chain links TRBV11-2 to TRBJ1-1; D is unclear. Germline-derived CDR1 and CDR2 are SGHAT and FQNNGV. CDR3 size: 13 residues. Between the trimmed V and J ends, which lost 1 base and 10 bases, there was a span of 13 bases. For the CDR3, the DNA is TGTGCCAGCAGCTTAGTGCCTTTTCGGGGAGCTTTCTTT. Protein product: CASSLVPFRGAFF.

This clonotype has a handful of counts. The CDR3 bases are TGTGCCAGCAGCCAAGGTACGGGACTTCTGAACACCGGGGAGCTGTTTTTT. It encodes CASSQGTGLLNTGELFF. The chain carries TRBV3-1 and TRBJ2-2, with D possibly TRBD2 on 6 matching bases. This CDR3 has 17 amino acids. Per the germline V gene, CDR1 is LGHDT and CDR2 is YNNKEL (reference sequence). V was pared by 1 base and J by 1 base, with 13 bases between. Supplemented by reference TRBV3-1 and TRBJ2-2, the full variable domain reads DTAVSQTPKYLVTQMGNDKSIKCEQNLGHDTMYWYKQDSKKFLKIMFSYNNKELIINETVPNRFSPKSPDKAHLNLHINSLELGDSAVYFCASSQGTGLLNTGELFFGEGSRLTVL.

The chain is built from TRBV12-5 and TRBJ1-1, with a possible D match to TRBD1 (6 bases). The CDR3 runs 12 residues. In germline, CDR1 is LGHNT, CDR2 FRNRAP. Trimming took off 7 bases at V and 4 bases at J, with 10 bases between the two ends. This CDR3 reads CASEGGGTEAFF. The CDR3 bases are TGTGCTAGTGAAGGAGGGGGCACTGAAGCTTTCTTT.

The chain carries TRBV12-3 or TRBV12-4 and TRBJ2-7, with TRBD1 matching 7 bases. V shed 3 bases and J 6 bases; nucleotides not matched to a gene: 11. This CDR3 is built from 15 residues. CDR3 amino acids: CASSLRGTVLAEQYF. The CDR3 DNA sequence: TGTGCCAGCAGTTTGAGAGGGACAGTCCTCGCCGAGCAGTACTTC.

Remarks on this clonotype: This may arise from a read error, as a much more abundant clone is one base away. The V call is TRBV6-5, the J call TRBJ2-7; tentatively, D is TRBD2 (6 bases). The CDR3 has 15 residues. Per germline, CDR1 MNHEY and CDR2 SVGAGI. The ends were cut back, 1 base at V and 0 bases at J, with 10 bases in the middle. The CDR3: CASSYFGGVSYEQYF. The CDR3, as DNA: TGTGCCAGCAGTTACTTCGGGGGAGTCTCCTACGAGCAGTACTTC.